Detailed here is one T cell receptor (beta chain). No antigen is known for it. A history of autoimmune disease or systemic immunosuppression excluded patients. These data belong to a study of OX40 agonist ivuxolimab in advanced cancers. The study, taken as a whole, reports: At 0.1 to 3.0 mg/kg and by week 6, clonal expansion occurred in CD4+ and CD8+ blood T cells. Some patients who did not respond also had low normalized T-cell clonal expansion.

Per the germline V gene, CDR1 is MNHNS and CDR2 is SASEGT. Trimming removed 3 bases from V and 9 bases from J, with 8 bases in between. The CDR3 contains 11 residues. TCRdb's table, derived via immunoSEQ multiplex PCR, lists solely in-frame clones and lacks some. The repertoire includes about 55,000 clones, around nine tenths of them detected once, and just under 7% sits in the top ten. V usage is TRBV6-1 and J usage is TRBJ1-1; weak D call: TRBD1 (5 bases). The sample here was CD4+ or CD8+ T cells sorted from blood, taken in a trial of the OX40 agonist ivuxolimab. The TCR comes from an adult with an advanced solid tumor such as melanoma, head and neck, liver or kidney cancer. The CDR3 DNA reads as TGTGCCAGCAGTGATGGGACGAAAGCTTTCTTT. Protein: CASSDGTKAFF.